The source of this TCR beta chain is a study of blood T cell repertoires in COVID-19. The protocol was immunoSEQ multiplex PCR, while the TCRdb copy is restricted to in-frame clones and leaves out a portion. The table has 250,000 to 350,000 clones, 75% to 95% seen once. The CDR3 covers 13 residues. Germline V gene data show CDR1 as SEHNR and CDR2 as FQNEAQ (reference sequence). Trimming removed 6 bases from V and 6 bases from J; junction bases left unmatched: 6. Researchers sorted participants into cohorts using their self-reported clinical history. Cohort 3 recovered donors had two negative PCRs, clearance, or symptom resolution.

Sequenced material: PBMCs or T cells enriched from blood (not recorded which). This TCR derives from a woman aged 25 to 45 who had recovered from COVID-19. The chain employs TRBV7-9 and TRBJ2-3; 7 bases agree with TRBD2. The CDR3 sequence is CASSYPGGDTQYF. The CDR3, as DNA: TGTGCCAGCAGTTACCCCGGGGGGGATACGCAGTATTTT.